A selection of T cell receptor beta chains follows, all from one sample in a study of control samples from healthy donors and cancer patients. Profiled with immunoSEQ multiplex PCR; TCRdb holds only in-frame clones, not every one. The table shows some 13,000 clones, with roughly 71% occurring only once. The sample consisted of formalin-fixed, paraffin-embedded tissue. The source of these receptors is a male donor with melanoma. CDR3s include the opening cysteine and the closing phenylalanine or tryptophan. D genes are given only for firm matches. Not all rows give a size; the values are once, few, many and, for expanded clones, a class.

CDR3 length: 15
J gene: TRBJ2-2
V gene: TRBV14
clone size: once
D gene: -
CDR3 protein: CASSQRVGSAGELFF
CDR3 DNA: TGTGCCAGCAGCCAAAGAGTGGGGAGCGCCGGGGAGCTGTTTTTT

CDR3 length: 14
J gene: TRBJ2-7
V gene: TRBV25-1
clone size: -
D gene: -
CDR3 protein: CASSERRETYEQYF
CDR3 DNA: TGTGCCAGCAGTGAACGTCGGGAAACCTACGAGCAGTACTTC

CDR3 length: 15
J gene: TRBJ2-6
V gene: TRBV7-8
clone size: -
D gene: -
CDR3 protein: CASSFRDGGANVLTF
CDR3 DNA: TGTGCCAGCAGCTTCCGGGACGGTGGGGCCAACGTCCTGACTTTC

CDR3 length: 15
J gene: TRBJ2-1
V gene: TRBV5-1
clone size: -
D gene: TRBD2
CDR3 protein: CASSLGSGGAHEQFF
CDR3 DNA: TGCGCCAGCAGCTTGGGCAGCGGGGGGGCCCATGAGCAGTTCTTC

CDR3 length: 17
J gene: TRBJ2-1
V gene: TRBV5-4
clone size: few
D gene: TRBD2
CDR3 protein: CASSLGYSGGAAGEQFF
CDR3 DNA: TGTGCCAGCAGCTTAGGGTATAGCGGGGGGGCCGCGGGTGAGCAGTTCTTC

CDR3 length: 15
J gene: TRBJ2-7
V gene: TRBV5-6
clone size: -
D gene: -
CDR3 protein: CASSLRAGYTYEQYF
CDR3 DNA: TGTGCCAGCAGCTTGAGGGCAGGGTATACCTACGAGCAGTACTTC

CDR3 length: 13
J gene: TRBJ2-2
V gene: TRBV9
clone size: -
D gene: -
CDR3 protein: CASSVAISGELFF
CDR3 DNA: TGTGCCAGCAGCGTAGCGATTTCCGGGGAGCTGTTTTTT

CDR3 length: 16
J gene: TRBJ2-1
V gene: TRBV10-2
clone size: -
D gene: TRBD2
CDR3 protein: CASSESGLAGEYEQFF
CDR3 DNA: TGCGCCAGCAGTGAGAGCGGACTAGCGGGGGAGTATGAGCAGTTCTTC

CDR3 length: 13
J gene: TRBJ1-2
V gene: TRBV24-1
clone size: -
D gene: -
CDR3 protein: CATSESENYGYTF
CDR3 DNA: TGTGCCACCAGTGAATCTGAAAACTATGGCTACACCTTC

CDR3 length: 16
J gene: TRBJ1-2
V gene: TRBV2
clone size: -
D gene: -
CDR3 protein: CASTRESAGVNYGYTF
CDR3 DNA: TGTGCCAGCACCAGAGAGTCGGCAGGGGTTAACTATGGCTACACCTTC

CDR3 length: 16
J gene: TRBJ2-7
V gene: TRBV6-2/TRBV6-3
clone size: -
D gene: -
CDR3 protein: CASSRKPPRDNYEQYF
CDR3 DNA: TGTGCCAGCAGCCGGAAGCCCCCCCGGGACAACTACGAGCAGTACTTC

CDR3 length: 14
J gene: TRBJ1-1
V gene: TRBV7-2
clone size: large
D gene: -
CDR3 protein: CASSLYQGFTEAFF
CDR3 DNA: TGTGCCAGCAGCTTATATCAGGGTTTCACTGAAGCTTTCTTT

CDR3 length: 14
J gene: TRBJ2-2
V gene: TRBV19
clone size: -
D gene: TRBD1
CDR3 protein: CASIGQVGTGELFF
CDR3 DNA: TGTGCCAGTATCGGACAGGTTGGCACCGGGGAGCTGTTTTTT

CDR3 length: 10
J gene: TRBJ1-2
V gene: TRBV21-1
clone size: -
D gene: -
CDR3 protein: CASSKDGYTF
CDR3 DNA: TGTGCCAGCAGCAAAGATGGCTACACCTTC

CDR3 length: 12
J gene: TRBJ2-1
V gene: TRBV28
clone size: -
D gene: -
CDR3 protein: CASSLSYNEQFF
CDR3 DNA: TGTGCCAGCAGTTTAAGTTACAATGAGCAGTTCTTC

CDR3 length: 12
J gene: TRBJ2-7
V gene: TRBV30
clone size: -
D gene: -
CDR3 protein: CAWNHFNYEQYF
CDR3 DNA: TGTGCCTGGAACCATTTTAACTACGAGCAGTACTTC

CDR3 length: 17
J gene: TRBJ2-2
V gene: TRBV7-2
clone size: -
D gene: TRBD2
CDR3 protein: CASSLLVAGAYTGELFF
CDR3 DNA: TGTGCCAGCAGCTTATTGGTAGCGGGGGCCTACACCGGGGAGCTGTTTTTT

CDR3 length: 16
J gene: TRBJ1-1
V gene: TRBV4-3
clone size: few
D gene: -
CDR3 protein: CASSQDPRGGSTEAFF
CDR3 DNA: TGCGCCAGCAGCCAAGATCCTAGGGGCGGGAGCACTGAAGCTTTCTTT

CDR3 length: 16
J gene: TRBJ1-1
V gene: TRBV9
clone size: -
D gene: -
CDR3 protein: CASSVLEGGWGTEAFF
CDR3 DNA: TGTGCCAGCAGCGTATTGGAGGGGGGCTGGGGCACTGAAGCTTTCTTT

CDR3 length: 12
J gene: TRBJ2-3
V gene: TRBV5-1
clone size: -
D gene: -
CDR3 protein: CASRGATDTQYF
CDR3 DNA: TGCGCCAGCAGGGGGGCGACAGATACGCAGTATTTT

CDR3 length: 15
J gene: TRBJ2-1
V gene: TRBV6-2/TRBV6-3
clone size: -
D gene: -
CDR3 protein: CASSYGLGGGGEQFF
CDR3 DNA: TGTGCCAGCAGTTACGGACTAGGGGGCGGGGGGGAGCAGTTCTTC